What follows describes a single T cell receptor (beta chain). The antigen it recognizes is unknown. No qualities accompany the bases; no much larger clone lies one base away. Participants in the prospective study were aged roughly 18 to 100 years, lived in 24 United States geographic areas, and enrolled through a virtual design. Cohort assignment in the prospective study relied on participant-reported clinical history from a screening survey and a study questionnaire. In the prospective study, mobile phlebotomists collected whole blood, serum and a nasopharyngeal or oropharyngeal swab from each participant. Additional blood draws and questionnaires over a 2-month period could optionally be provided by prospective study participants. Blood samples from the prospective study were shipped frozen or at room temperature prior to DNA extraction. TCRbeta CDR3 regions were amplified from genomic DNA by means of the immunoSEQ Assay, a bias-controlled multiplex PCR. As for how the authors treated the data: Nucleated cell counts per sample were estimated from amplification of reference gene primers within the assay. To quantify the absolute abundance of each unique TCRbeta CDR3 rearrangement, sequence reads were collapsed and filtered. For each sample, productive Simpson clonality was calculated as the square root of Simpson's diversity index over productive rearrangements. TCRdb limited this immuneACCESS table to in-frame rearrangements with V and J called. A share of clones is missing; checked studies link under half to unresolved V genes, and the rest is unexplained. D and trimming were read from the DNA, whereas the V and J calls and clone size are those reported in that table. This sample is represented by some 240,000 clones; around four fifths of them were singletons. The ten largest make up approximately 4% of the sample.

The sample originates from a study of blood T cell repertoires in COVID-19 (dated by TCRdb to the early 2020s). Context from the whole study: The collaborator samples originated in the United States, Italy and Spain and spanned the acute and convalescent phases of COVID-19. The material from the prospective study consisted of cDNA or gDNA derived from T cells, B-cell-depleted T cells, or PBMCs. The dataset comprised deeply sampled blood TCRbeta repertoires from subjects exposed to, actively infected with, or recovered from COVID-19. The repertoires were released in a freely available public database meant as a resource for research on the immune response to SARS-CoV-2. Samples were obtained from the ongoing ImmuneRACE study (first 160 participants) and from 1,254 subjects provided by 6 global collaborators. Nearly every sample came with metadata listing a de-identified subject ID, COVID-19 status, age in years and sex. Where available, HLA class I and class II types were obtained from metadata supplied by the sample provider rather than from assay-based typing. Study-wide findings and limitations: Clinical and demographic metadata were provided uncurated, with the amount varying by source and participant.

CDR1 and CDR2 (LGHNA, YNFKEQ) derive from the germline V gene. Measured from the cysteine to the phenylalanine, the CDR3 is 15 residues long. CDR3 DNA only is kept here, 45 bases in frame from base 1. Here V drops 3 bases and J drops 8 bases, and the junction holds 10 bases not matched to any gene. The receptor was isolated from a man aged 25 to 40 with acute COVID-19. Here the chain combines TRBV4-2 and TRBJ1-5; the central 7 bases match TRBD1. Sequenced material: PBMCs or T cells enriched from blood (not recorded which). The nucleotide sequence reads as follows: TGTGCCAGCAGCCAGGAAGGGGGCCCAGGGAAGCCCCAGCATTTT. Its product reads: CASSQEGGPGKPQHF.